This T cell receptor beta chain was documented in a study of blood T cell repertoires in COVID-19. The wider study: Sample material is recorded as cDNA or gDNA derived from T cells, B-cell-depleted T cells, or PBMCs.

Authors' methods: For nucleated cells, counts were estimated from reference gene primer amplification. Profiled with immunoSEQ multiplex PCR; TCRdb holds only in-frame clones, not every one. V, J and clone size derive from that table, while D and trimming were established from the DNA sequence. The table includes 250,000 to 300,000 clones, about nine tenths detected once. The CDR3 extends over 15 amino acids. V was clipped by 5 bases and J by 0 bases, with 10 bases between them. Looked up from germline, CDR1 is PRHDT and CDR2 is FYEKMQ (reference sequence). The sequencing input was peripheral blood. V usage is TRBV13 and J usage is TRBJ1-4; no clear D gene. The receptor was derived from a woman in her forties who had recovered from COVID-19. In DNA, the CDR3 is TGTGCCAGCAGCCCACAGTCCGCAACTAATGAAAAACTGTTTTTT. Its protein is CASSPQSATNEKLFF.